This is a list of T cell receptor beta chains from one sample in a study of blood T cell repertoires in COVID-19. Assay used: immunoSEQ multiplex PCR; TCRdb lists only in-frame clones, some missing. Among 100,000 to 150,000 clones listed, approximately 74% were seen once. Sequencing was performed on peripheral blood. The receptors here all came from a man older than 75 with COVID-19, enrolled during active disease. CDR3s include the opening cysteine and the closing phenylalanine or tryptophan. D genes are given only for firm matches. The size entry is marked missing in some rows and otherwise reads once, few, many or a size class.

d_call	v_call	j_call	clone_size	cdr3_aa	cdr3_nt
TRBD1	TRBV28	TRBJ1-6	-	CASGRGANSPLHF	TGTGCCAGCGGCAGGGGGGCAAATTCACCCCTCCACTTT
TRBD2	TRBV5-1	TRBJ2-1	-	CASSPSPSGLYNEQFF	TGCGCCAGCAGCCCTTCCCCTAGCGGGTTGTACAATGAGCAGTTCTTC
TRBD2	TRBV10-3	TRBJ2-1	once	CAISGTSGRAGSNEQFF	TGTGCCATCAGTGGGACTAGCGGGAGGGCCGGGAGCAATGAGCAGTTCTTC
TRBD1	TRBV9	TRBJ2-7	-	CASSLVGQANEQYF	TGTGCCAGCAGCCTGGTGGGACAGGCCAACGAGCAGTACTTC
TRBD1	TRBV28	TRBJ2-7	few	CASSLGGTGAFEQYF	TGTGCCAGCAGTTTAGGGGGGACAGGGGCTTTCGAGCAGTACTTC
-	TRBV6-6	TRBJ1-4	many	CASSYGDSLNEKLFF	TGTGCCAGCAGTTACGGCGACAGTTTAAATGAAAAACTGTTTTTT
TRBD1	TRBV7-9	TRBJ1-2	-	CASSRGQEARGYTF	TGTGCCAGCAGCCGGGGACAGGAGGCACGTGGCTACACCTTC
TRBD1	TRBV10-3	TRBJ2-7	-	CAITRDREGYEQYF	TGTGCCATCACCCGGGACAGGGAGGGATACGAGCAGTACTTC
TRBD1	TRBV6-5	TRBJ2-5	-	CASRMDRDQETQYF	TGTGCCAGCAGAATGGACAGGGACCAAGAGACCCAGTACTTC
TRBD1	TRBV14	TRBJ1-4	-	CASSVQGTTNEKLFF	TGTGCCAGCAGCGTACAGGGGACAACTAATGAAAAACTGTTTTTT
-	TRBV6-6	TRBJ2-7	-	CASSYGGGEKLDEQYF	TGTGCCAGCAGTTACGGAGGGGGGGAAAAACTAGACGAGCAGTACTTC
-	TRBV7-9	TRBJ1-3	-	CASSFRGRTSGNTIYF	TGTGCCAGCAGCTTCAGGGGTCGAACCTCTGGAAACACCATATATTTT
-	TRBV7-3	TRBJ2-5	-	CASSSPPGVQYF	TGTGCCAGCAGCTCCCCCCCCGGGGTCCAGTACTTC
TRBD2	TRBV29-1	TRBJ2-1	few	CSVEQREEFF	TGCAGCGTTGAACAGCGGGAAGAGTTCTTC
-	TRBV7-9	TRBJ2-7	-	CASSMVNRDYEQYF	TGTGCCAGCAGCATGGTGAACAGGGACTACGAGCAGTACTTC
-	TRBV21-1	TRBJ2-3	few	CASSKRVGQGATDTQYF	-
-	TRBV29-1	TRBJ2-1	-	CSVEEIAVAEFF	TGCAGCGTTGAAGAGATCGCGGTAGCGGAGTTCTTC
-	TRBV5-1	TRBJ1-4	few	CASSLRDSREEKLFF	TGCGCCAGCAGCTTAAGAGACTCTCGGGAGGAAAAACTGTTTTTT
-	TRBV7-9	TRBJ1-1	-	CASSSPEAMNTEAFF	TGTGCCAGCAGCTCCCCCGAGGCGATGAACACTGAAGCTTTCTTT
TRBD1	TRBV19	TRBJ2-7	-	CASSIRDRFLEQYF	TGTGCCAGTAGTATCCGGGACAGGTTCTTGGAGCAGTACTTC
-	TRBV7-2	TRBJ2-1	-	CASSFGYNEQFF	TGTGCCAGCAGCTTCGGTTACAATGAGCAGTTCTTC
-	TRBV29-1	TRBJ2-7	-	CSVFGTTQDSYEQYF	TGCAGCGTTTTCGGGACAACCCAAGACTCCTACGAGCAGTACTTC
TRBD1	TRBV23-1	TRBJ1-5	-	CASSQRGGFTNSNQPQHF	TGCGCCAGCAGTCAAAGAGGGGGCTTTACTAATAGCAATCAGCCCCAGCATTTT
TRBD1	TRBV6-5	TRBJ2-7	-	CASSTKGQAYEQYF	TGTGCCAGCAGTACTAAAGGACAGGCTTACGAGCAGTACTTC
TRBD1	TRBV29-1	TRBJ1-5	-	CSVSDRGNQPQHF	TGCAGCGTCAGCGACAGGGGCAATCAGCCCCAGCATTTT
TRBD1	TRBV19	TRBJ2-7	-	CASSIDNGQGQLGEQYF	TGTGCCAGTAGTATAGATAATGGACAGGGTCAATTGGGCGAGCAGTACTTC